The 27 T cell receptor beta chains listed next were all sequenced from one sample in a study of response to subunit inactivated influenza vaccine. TCRdb ran MiXCR on the RT-PCR reads and lists one entry per CDR3 protein. The table records hundreds of thousands of distinct CDR3 sequences, 20% to 25% of them present only once. The sequenced sample was PBMCs from blood, obtained roughly 20 months after vaccination. These receptors all stem from a man aged 50-75 years who received an inactivated influenza vaccine.

This clonotype was seen a few times. V gene TRBV20-1 combines with J gene TRBJ1-1, with D possibly being TRBD1 (6 bases). The CDR3 totals 13 residues. The germline V gene encodes CDR1 DFQATT and CDR2 SNEGSKA (reference sequence). V was cut by 5 bases and J by 5 bases, with 15 bases left in between. CDR3 amino acids: CSAASGGRTEAFF. CDR3 nucleotide sequence: TGCAGTGCTGCTAGCGGGGGGCGAACTGAAGCTTTCTTT.

V and J are TRBV20-1 and TRBJ2-1; TRBD2 matches at 8 bases. V lost 1 base, J lost 0 bases, and 8 bases stayed unmatched. This CDR3 spans 17 amino acids. The V gene's germline CDR1 is DFQATT and CDR2 SNEGSKA (reference sequence). CDR3 nucleotides: TGCAGTGCTAGAGCGATGAGGGGGACTAGCTCCTACAATGAGCAGTTCTTC. Translating it yields CSARAMRGTSSYNEQFF.

This clonotype was seen repeatedly, ten times or more. The chain carries TRBV20-1 and TRBJ2-7; 7 bases are shared with TRBD2. Germline-derived CDR1 and CDR2 are DFQATT and SNEGSKA (reference sequence). CDR3 length equals 13 residues. Trimming cost V 8 bases and J 3 bases; bases outside gene matches: 10. The CDR3 protein is CSMKTSTYYEQYF. Here the CDR3 DNA reads TGCAGTATGAAGACTAGCACCTACTACGAGCAGTACTTC.

The V call is TRBV6-1, the J call TRBJ1-5, with unresolved D. This CDR3 has 16 residues. Per the germline V gene, CDR1 is MNHNS and CDR2 is SASEGT. The V and J ends lost 6 bases and 1 base respectively, with 16 bases between them. The CDR3 sequence: CASRVERTGSNQPQHF. CDR3 sequence (DNA): TGTGCCAGCAGGGTTGAGCGGACCGGGAGCAATCAGCCCCAGCATTTT.

The chain uses TRBV7-2 and TRBJ2-3; no clear D. The CDR3 extends over 13 amino acids. V dropped 4 bases and J dropped 7 bases, with 12 bases sitting between them. CDR1 is SGHTA, CDR2 FQGNSA, per germline. CDR3 sequence: CASSSDPQYTQYF. The CDR3 DNA sequence: TGTGCCAGCAGCTCGGACCCCCAATATACGCAGTATTTT.

This clonotype was observed at least ten times. The J gene is TRBJ1-1, the V gene TRBV20-1, with D maybe TRBD1 (5 bases). The CDR3 is 13 residues long. Germline-derived CDR1 and CDR2 are DFQATT and SNEGSKA (reference sequence). V dropped 6 bases and J dropped 6 bases, with 17 bases sitting between them. This CDR3 is CSARTVGGAEAFF. The CDR3 DNA reads as TGCAGTGCCAGGACGGTCGGAGGGGCTGAAGCTTTCTTT.

This clonotype was counted a few times. This chain uses TRBV5-8 with TRBJ2-1; TRBD2 matches 10 bases. V trimming: 4 bases; J trimming: 3 bases; junction bases outside the gene matches: 7. Germline V gene data show CDR1 as SGHTS and CDR2 as YDEGEE. The CDR3 consists of 16 residues. CDR3 sequence reads: CASSLSSGRVYNEQFF. The CDR3 nucleotides are TGTGCCAGCAGCCTATCAAGCGGGAGGGTCTACAATGAGCAGTTCTTC. Looking up the rest from reference TRBV5-8 and TRBJ2-1 gives the full variable domain: EAGVTQSPTHLIKTRGQQATLRCSPISGHTSVYWYQQALGLGLQFLLWYDEGEERNRGNFPPRFSGRQFPNYSSELNVNALELEDSALYLCASSLSSGRVYNEQFFGPGTRLTVL.

The gene calls are TRBV19 and TRBJ1-2, with no clear D. In germline, CDR1 is LNHDA, CDR2 SQIVND (reference sequence). This CDR3 is 14 amino acids long. The V and J ends lost 6 bases and 0 bases respectively, with 11 bases between them. The CDR3 spells CASRPWEANYGYTF. Written as DNA, the CDR3 is TGTGCCAGTAGGCCATGGGAGGCTAACTATGGCTACACCTTC.

The V gene is TRBV30, the J gene TRBJ1-5; maybe TRBD1 (5 bases). Per germline, CDR1 GTSNPN and CDR2 SVGIG (reference sequence). The CDR3 spans 13 residues. Between the trimmed V and J ends, which lost 2 bases and 6 bases, there was a span of 11 bases. CDR3 amino acids: CAWSRRGAQPQHF. CDR3 sequence (DNA): TGTGCCTGGAGTAGGAGAGGGGCTCAGCCCCAGCATTTT. The whole variable domain, filled in from reference TRBV30 and TRBJ1-5, reads SQTIHQWPATLVQPVGSPLSLECTVEGTSNPNLYWYRQAAGRGLQLLFYSVGIGQISSEVPQNLSASRPQDRQFILSSKKLLLSDSGFYLCAWSRRGAQPQHFGDGTRLSIL.

The CDR3 region is CASSSSPSGVGDTQYF. The CDR3 DNA reads as TGCGCCAGCAGCTCCTCACCTAGCGGGGTGGGAGATACGCAGTATTTT. The rearrangement links TRBV5-1 to TRBJ2-3, with TRBD2 matching over 9 bases. Germline V CDR1 and CDR2: SGHRS, YFSETQ. The CDR3 has 16 residues. With 3 bases clipped from V and 5 bases from J, the junction kept 10 bases outside the gene matches. Looking up the rest from reference TRBV5-1 and TRBJ2-3 gives the full variable domain: KAGVTQTPRYLIKTRGQQVTLSCSPISGHRSVSWYQQTPGQGLQFLFEYFSETQRNKGNFPGRFSGRQFSNSRSEMNVSTLELGDSALYLCASSSSPSGVGDTQYFGPGTRLTVL.

This clonotype turned up a few times. The chain employs TRBV7-2 and TRBJ2-7; 7 nucleotides line up with TRBD1. V gave up 3 bases and J gave up 2 bases; unmatched junction bases: 7. Germline loops: CDR1 SGHTA, CDR2 FQGNSA. The CDR3 consists of 15 residues. CDR3 DNA sequence: TGTGCCAGCAGCTTGTTGCCGGGACAGACCTACGAGCAGTACTTC. Translated: CASSLLPGQTYEQYF. Full variable domain (remainder filled in from reference TRBV7-2 and TRBJ2-7): GAGVSQSPSNKVTEKGKDVELRCDPISGHTALYWYRQSLGQGLEFLIYFQGNSAPDKSGLPSDRFSAERTGGSVSTLTIQRTQQEDSAVYLCASSLLPGQTYEQYFGPGTRLTVT.

The CDR3 reads CASSPSATDTQYF. In DNA, the CDR3 is TGTGCCAGCAGTCCCTCCGCCACAGATACGCAGTATTTT. The V call is TRBV12-3 or TRBV12-4, the J call TRBJ2-3, with unresolved D. The V and J ends lost 5 bases and 2 bases respectively, with 8 bases between them. The CDR3 loop spans 13 amino acids.

This clonotype was seen a few times. The chain is built from TRBV15 and TRBJ2-1, with D unresolved. Trimming removed 8 bases from V and 0 bases from J, with 11 bases in between. CDR1 LNHNV and CDR2 YYDKDF come from the germline V gene (reference sequence). This CDR3 is 14 amino acids long. The DNA for the CDR3 is TGTGCCACCGCCGCCGGAATCTCCTACAATGAGCAGTTCTTC. Protein sequence: CATAAGISYNEQFF.

The chain carries TRBV5-1 and TRBJ2-3, with 9 bases identical to TRBD1. Germline CDR1 SGHRS, CDR2 YFSETQ. The CDR3 totals 16 residues. Trimming cost V 3 bases and J 0 bases; bases outside gene matches: 5. CDR3 protein: CASSSGQGPSTDTQYF. The DNA of the CDR3 is TGCGCCAGCAGCTCCGGACAGGGGCCCAGCACAGATACGCAGTATTTT.

The rearrangement uses TRBV21-1 and TRBJ2-5; the table's TRBD2 call for D was not verified on the DNA. TRBV21-1 is termed a pseudogene. This CDR3 spans 19 amino acids. CDR3 DNA: TGTGCCAGCAGCAAAGAAGAGGCAACAGTAAGGGCTAGTGAAGAGACCCAGTACTTC. This translates into CASSKEEATVRASEETQYF.

This clonotype was observed many times. The rearrangement links TRBV13 to TRBJ2-1, with 7 bases identical to TRBD2. V dropped 3 bases and J dropped 8; count of bases not matched to a gene: 4. The germline CDR1 and CDR2 sequences are PRHDT and FYEKMQ (reference sequence). The CDR3 sequence is 13 residues long. The CDR3 region has the DNA TGTGCCAGCAGCTTTATTAGCGGGTATGAGCAGTTCTTC. Translating gives CASSFISGYEQFF.

This rearrangement joins TRBV9 to TRBJ2-1; 9 nucleotides agree with TRBD2. V gave up 0 bases and J gave up 5 bases; unmatched junction bases: 9. This CDR3 spans 17 amino acids. Per germline, CDR1 SGDLS and CDR2 YYNGEE. CDR3 DNA: TGTGCCAGCAGCGTAGTGGCTAGCGGGACCCCTGACAATGAGCAGTTCTTC. Translating it yields CASSVVASGTPDNEQFF.

The chain is built from TRBV10-3 and TRBJ2-7, with a weak D call TRBD2 (6 bases). The CDR3 consists of 13 residues. V was cut by 3 bases and J by 5 bases, with 11 bases left in between. CDR1 is ENHRY and CDR2 is SYGVKD in the germline V gene. DNA for the CDR3: TGTGCCATCAGTGACCGGGGGTTCCACGAGCAGTACTTC. Amino acids: CAISDRGFHEQYF.

The chain has TRBV24-1 and TRBJ2-1, with D perhaps being TRBD1 or TRBD2 (5 bases each). This CDR3 comprises 12 residues. V dropped 2 bases and J dropped 10 bases, with 8 bases sitting between them. Germline V gene sequence: CDR1 KGHDR, CDR2 SFDVKD. CDR3 bases: TGTGCCACCAGTGATTCGGGGCGCGAGCAGTTCTTC. Translation: CATSDSGREQFF.

V gene TRBV10-3 combines with J gene TRBJ2-7; no reliable D call. The germline CDR1 and CDR2 sequences are ENHRY and SYGVKD. This CDR3 comprises 12 residues. V gave up 0 bases and J gave up 5 bases, with 5 bases separating them. The CDR3 loop is CAISESLHEQYF. DNA for the CDR3: TGTGCCATCAGTGAGTCCTTGCACGAGCAGTACTTC.

V is TRBV4-1 and J is TRBJ1-1; D is undetermined. The CDR3 length is 16 residues. Germline lookup yields CDR1 MGHRA and CDR2 YSYEKL. The V end lost 3 bases, the J end lost 0 bases, and 14 bases lay between the germline ends. Here the CDR3 reads CASSHPRDQLNTEAFF. The DNA of the CDR3 is TGCGCCAGCAGCCACCCGCGTGATCAGTTGAACACTGAAGCTTTCTTT.

This chain links TRBV9 with TRBJ2-7, with D tentatively TRBD1 (6 bases). Deletions cut 1 base from V and 1 base from J, with 9 bases between. The CDR3 extends over 14 amino acids. The germline gives CDR1 SGDLS, CDR2 YYNGEE. The CDR3 region has the DNA TGTGCCAGCAGCGTATCAGGGGCGTCCTACGAGCAGTACTTC. Protein: CASSVSGASYEQYF.

The rearrangement uses TRBV10-3 and TRBJ2-5; D is ambiguous. Germline assignment: CDR1 ENHRY and CDR2 SYGVKD. CDR3 length: 14 amino acids. V lost 4 bases, J lost 5 bases, and 14 bases lay in between. In DNA, the CDR3 is TGTGCCATCAGTGGGAACCTCGCCCAGGAGACCCAGTACTTC. This codes for CAISGNLAQETQYF.

This clonotype was observed a handful of times. This chain connects TRBV5-1 to TRBJ2-3; 7 bases fit TRBD1. V lost 1 base and J lost 3; bases outside the gene matches: 11. The germline V gene encodes CDR1 SGHRS and CDR2 YFSETQ. The CDR3 runs 17 residues. The CDR3 nucleotides are TGCGCCAGCAGCTTGCGATTGAGACAGGGATATACAGATACGCAGTATTTT. This translates into CASSLRLRQGYTDTQYF.

The chain joins TRBV20-1 to TRBJ2-1; D call uncertain. Germline CDR1 DFQATT, CDR2 SNEGSKA (reference sequence). The CDR3 runs to 15 residues. Between the trimmed V and J ends, which lost 5 bases and 0 bases, there was a span of 14 bases. In DNA form, the CDR3 reads TGCAGTGCTCAACCAGGCAGTAGCTCCTACAATGAGCAGTTCTTC. Protein product: CSAQPGSSSYNEQFF.

V usage is TRBV5-1 and J usage is TRBJ1-1; 7 bases align to TRBD1. V lost 2 bases to trimming and J lost 1 base; unmatched junction nucleotides: 2. The CDR3 loop spans 14 amino acids. Germline V gene lookup returns CDR1 SGHRS and CDR2 YFSETQ. CDR3 coding DNA: TGCGCCAGCAGCTTCACAGGGGCGAACACTGAAGCTTTCTTT. This gives the protein CASSFTGANTEAFF.

This clonotype has just a few counts. The chain uses TRBV27 and TRBJ1-1; D ambiguous. The germline V gene encodes CDR1 MNHEY and CDR2 SMNVEV (reference sequence). With 5 bases removed from V and 2 bases from J, the gap between germline ends came to 15 bases. This CDR3 contains 15 residues. The CDR3 here is CASSTRPGANTEAFF. The CDR3 DNA reads TGTGCCAGCAGTACGCGGCCGGGTGCTAACACTGAAGCTTTCTTT.